The rows below give T cell receptor beta chains drawn from one sample of a study of T cell responses to AZD1222 COVID-19 vaccine. Assay: immunoSEQ multiplex PCR; the TCRdb copy retains only in-frame clones and omits some. The table has 150,000 or so clones, 93% seen once. The sequencing used peripheral blood, collected on day 0 of AZD1222 vaccination. The receptors shown here come from an adult in good health. Each CDR3 is given with its conserved first and last residue. Fields, in order: V gene, J gene, CDR3 protein.

V: TRBV7-2; J: TRBJ2-5; CDR3: CASSLEAPGTQYF
V: TRBV10-2; J: TRBJ2-5; CDR3: CASSDLAGGLETQYF
V: TRBV2; J: TRBJ1-5; CDR3: CASGGVYSNQPQHF
V: TRBV3-1/TRBV3-2; J: TRBJ1-2; CDR3: CASSPLGGTVGYGYTF
V: TRBV12-3/TRBV12-4; J: TRBJ1-1; CDR3: CASSLARGAEAFF
V: TRBV6-5; J: TRBJ1-1; CDR3: CASRLQGSLNTEAFF
V: TRBV29-1; J: TRBJ1-2; CDR3: CSVPGGRGNYGYTF
V: TRBV14; J: TRBJ1-2; CDR3: CASSQWTGGLYGYTF
V: TRBV5-1; J: TRBJ1-1; CDR3: CASRPGQGAQSTEAFF
V: TRBV10-3; J: TRBJ1-1; CDR3: CAISESTTPVGDSLNTEAFF
V: TRBV6-5; J: TRBJ1-1; CDR3: CASRRDLRNTEAFF
V: TRBV9; J: TRBJ1-3; CDR3: CASSYRQGFQGSGNTIYF
V: TRBV29-1; J: TRBJ2-7; CDR3: CSVPREGVSYEQYF
V: TRBV27; J: TRBJ2-1; CDR3: CASSKTGTTHNEQFF
V: TRBV3-1/TRBV3-2; J: TRBJ2-7; CDR3: CASSQDPGPYEQYF
V: TRBV18; J: TRBJ2-3; CDR3: CASSPLPTGSTDTQYF
V: TRBV27; J: TRBJ1-2; CDR3: CASSLVGGSYGYTF
V: TRBV20-1; J: TRBJ2-7; CDR3: CSARGHYEQYF
V: TRBV2; J: TRBJ1-5; CDR3: CASSEETGTSNQPQHF
V: TRBV29-1; J: TRBJ2-3; CDR3: CSVDGVKGLDTQYF
V: TRBV10-3; J: TRBJ2-2; CDR3: CAISERRGGRKNTGELFF
V: TRBV7-9; J: TRBJ2-7; CDR3: CASSYTSGIYEQYF
V: TRBV6-5; J: TRBJ1-3; CDR3: CASQLSSGNTIYF
V: TRBV5-1; J: TRBJ1-1; CDR3: CASSLALGVDSEAFF
V: TRBV7-6; J: TRBJ1-1; CDR3: CASSPLQGVTEAFF
V: TRBV5-1; J: TRBJ1-1; CDR3: CASSLPGVNTEAFF
V: TRBV6-5; J: TRBJ1-3; CDR3: CASSQQGFSGNTIYF
V: TRBV12-5; J: TRBJ1-1; CDR3: CASGLVLGLNTEAFF
V: TRBV29-1; J: TRBJ1-2; CDR3: CSVDSRTGTNYGYTF
V: TRBV18; J: TRBJ2-5; CDR3: CASSPGTAFGETQYF
V: TRBV5-4; J: TRBJ1-2; CDR3: CASSLARSLYGYTF
V: TRBV12-3/TRBV12-4; J: TRBJ1-6; CDR3: CASRVHDSPLHF
V: TRBV18; J: TRBJ1-4; CDR3: CASCPSGNGEKLFF
V: TRBV30; J: TRBJ1-4; CDR3: CAWSLRTGASEKLFF
V: TRBV19; J: TRBJ1-2; CDR3: CASTGDRNYGYTF
V: TRBV10-3; J: TRBJ1-1; CDR3: CAIRRQERNTEAFF
V: TRBV2; J: TRBJ1-4; CDR3: CASRPGQPGEKLFF
V: TRBV9; J: TRBJ1-4; CDR3: CASSGRGLGEKLFF
V: TRBV7-6; J: TRBJ1-5; CDR3: CANPPGGSNQPQHF
V: TRBV7-9; J: TRBJ1-2; CDR3: CASSLLGTRADGYTF
V: TRBV4-2; J: TRBJ1-1; CDR3: CASSQDSGGRTEAFF
V: TRBV19; J: TRBJ1-6; CDR3: CASSTGTRSGSPLHF
V: TRBV9; J: TRBJ2-1; CDR3: CASSVGQAEQFF
V: TRBV10-1; J: TRBJ1-5; CDR3: CARRDRGEGGNQPQHF
V: TRBV27; J: TRBJ2-7; CDR3: CASSLGGQGYEQYF
V: TRBV11-3; J: TRBJ1-1; CDR3: CASSLDPQSDEAFF
V: TRBV4-2; J: TRBJ1-1; CDR3: CASSNGQGENTEAFF
V: TRBV7-9; J: TRBJ2-3; CDR3: CASSAGAGTDTQYF
V: TRBV5-1; J: TRBJ2-5; CDR3: CASSFRPSGSQETQYF
V: TRBV2; J: TRBJ2-4; CDR3: CASSEEGSQYF
V: TRBV6-5; J: TRBJ1-2; CDR3: CASSQGGGSNYGYTF
V: TRBV6-6; J: TRBJ1-4; CDR3: CASSYLYTANEKLFF
V: TRBV6-6; J: TRBJ2-1; CDR3: CASSYSTGGNNEQFF
V: TRBV7-9; J: TRBJ1-1; CDR3: CASSLGDRERTEAFF
V: TRBV7-3; J: TRBJ1-1; CDR3: CASSLGSNTEAFF
V: TRBV5-4; J: TRBJ1-2; CDR3: CASSWGGLGGYTF
V: TRBV11-2; J: TRBJ2-5; CDR3: CASSFSEQETQYF